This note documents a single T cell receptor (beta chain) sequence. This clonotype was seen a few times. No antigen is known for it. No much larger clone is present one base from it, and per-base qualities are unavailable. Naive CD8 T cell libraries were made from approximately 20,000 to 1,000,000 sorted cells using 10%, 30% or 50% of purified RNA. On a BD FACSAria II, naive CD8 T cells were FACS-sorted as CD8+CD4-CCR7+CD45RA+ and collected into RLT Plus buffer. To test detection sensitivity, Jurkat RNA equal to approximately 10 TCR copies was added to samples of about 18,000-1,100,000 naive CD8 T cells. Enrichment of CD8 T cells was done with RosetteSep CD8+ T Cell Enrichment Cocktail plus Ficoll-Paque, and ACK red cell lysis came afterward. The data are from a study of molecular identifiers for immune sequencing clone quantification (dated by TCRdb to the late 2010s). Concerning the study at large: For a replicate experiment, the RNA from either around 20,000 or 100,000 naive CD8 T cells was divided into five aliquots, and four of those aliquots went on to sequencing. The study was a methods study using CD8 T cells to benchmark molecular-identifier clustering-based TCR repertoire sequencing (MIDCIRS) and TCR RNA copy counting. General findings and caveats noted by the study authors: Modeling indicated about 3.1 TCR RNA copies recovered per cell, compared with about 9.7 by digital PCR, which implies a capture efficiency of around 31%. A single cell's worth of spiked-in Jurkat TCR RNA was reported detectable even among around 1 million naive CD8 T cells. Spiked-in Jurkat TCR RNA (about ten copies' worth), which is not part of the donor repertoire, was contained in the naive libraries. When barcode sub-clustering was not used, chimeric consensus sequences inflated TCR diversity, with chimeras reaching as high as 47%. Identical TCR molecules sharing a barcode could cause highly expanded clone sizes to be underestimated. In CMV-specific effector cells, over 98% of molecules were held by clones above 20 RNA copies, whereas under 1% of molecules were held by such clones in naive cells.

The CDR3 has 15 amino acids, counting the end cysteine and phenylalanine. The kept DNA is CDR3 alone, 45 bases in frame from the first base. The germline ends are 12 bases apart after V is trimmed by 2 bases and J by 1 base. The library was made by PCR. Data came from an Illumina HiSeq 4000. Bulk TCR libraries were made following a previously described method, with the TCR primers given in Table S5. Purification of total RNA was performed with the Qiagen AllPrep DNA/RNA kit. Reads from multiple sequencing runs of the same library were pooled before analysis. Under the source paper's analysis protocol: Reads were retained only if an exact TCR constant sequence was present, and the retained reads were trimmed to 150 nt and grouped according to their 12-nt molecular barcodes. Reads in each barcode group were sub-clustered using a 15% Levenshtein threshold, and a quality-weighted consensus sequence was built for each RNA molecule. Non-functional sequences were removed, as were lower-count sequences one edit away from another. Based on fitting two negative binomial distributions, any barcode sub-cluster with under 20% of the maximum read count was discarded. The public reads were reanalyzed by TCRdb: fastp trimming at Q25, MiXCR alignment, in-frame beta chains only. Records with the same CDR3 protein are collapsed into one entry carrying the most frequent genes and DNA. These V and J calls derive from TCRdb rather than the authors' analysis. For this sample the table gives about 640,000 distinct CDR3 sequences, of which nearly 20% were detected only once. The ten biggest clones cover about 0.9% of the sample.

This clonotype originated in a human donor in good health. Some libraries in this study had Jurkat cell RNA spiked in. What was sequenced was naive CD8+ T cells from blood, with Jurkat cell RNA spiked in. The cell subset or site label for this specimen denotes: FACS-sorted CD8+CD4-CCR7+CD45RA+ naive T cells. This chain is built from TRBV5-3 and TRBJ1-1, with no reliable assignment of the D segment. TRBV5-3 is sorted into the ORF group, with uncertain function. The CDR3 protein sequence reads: CARSLCGRTNTEAFF. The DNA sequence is TGTGCCAGAAGCTTATGCGGCAGGACGAACACTGAAGCTTTCTTT.